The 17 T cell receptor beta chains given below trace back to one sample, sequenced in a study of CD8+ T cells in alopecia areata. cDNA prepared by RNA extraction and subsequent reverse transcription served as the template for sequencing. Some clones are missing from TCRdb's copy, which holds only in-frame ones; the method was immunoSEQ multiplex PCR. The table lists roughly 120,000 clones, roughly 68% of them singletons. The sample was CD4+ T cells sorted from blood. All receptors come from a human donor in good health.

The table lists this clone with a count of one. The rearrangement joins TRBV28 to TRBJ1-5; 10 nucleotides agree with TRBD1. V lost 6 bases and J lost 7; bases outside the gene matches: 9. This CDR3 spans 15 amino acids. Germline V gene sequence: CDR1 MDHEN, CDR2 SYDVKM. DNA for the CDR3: TGTGCCAGCAGGATTCTCGGGACAGGGGACCAGCCCCAGCATTTT. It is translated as CASRILGTGDQPQHF.

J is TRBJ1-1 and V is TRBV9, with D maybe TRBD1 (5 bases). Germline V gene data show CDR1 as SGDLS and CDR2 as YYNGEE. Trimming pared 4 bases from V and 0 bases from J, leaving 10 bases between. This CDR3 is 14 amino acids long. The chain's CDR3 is CASSRPGMNTEAFF. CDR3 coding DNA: TGTGCCAGCAGCCGTCCAGGGATGAACACTGAAGCTTTCTTT.

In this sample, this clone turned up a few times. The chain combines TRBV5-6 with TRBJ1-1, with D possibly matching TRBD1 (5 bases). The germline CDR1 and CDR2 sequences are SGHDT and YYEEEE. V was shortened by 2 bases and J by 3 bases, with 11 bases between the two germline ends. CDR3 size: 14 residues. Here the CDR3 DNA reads TGTGCCAGCAGCTTCCGGGACCGTGACACTGAAGCTTTCTTT. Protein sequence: CASSFRDRDTEAFF.

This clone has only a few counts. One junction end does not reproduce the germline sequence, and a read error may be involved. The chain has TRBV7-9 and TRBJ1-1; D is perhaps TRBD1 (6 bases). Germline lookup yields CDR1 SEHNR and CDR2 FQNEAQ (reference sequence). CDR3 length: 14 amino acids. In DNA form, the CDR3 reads TGTGCCAGCAGCTCAAGGGGGGGACACCCCTCGGAAATCTTT. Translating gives CASSSRGGHPSEIF.

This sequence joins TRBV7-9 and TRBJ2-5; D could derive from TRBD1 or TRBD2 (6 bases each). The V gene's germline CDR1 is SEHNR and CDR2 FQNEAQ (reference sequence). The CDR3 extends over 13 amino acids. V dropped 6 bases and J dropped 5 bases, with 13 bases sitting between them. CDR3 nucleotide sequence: TGTGCCAGCAGAGATACAGGGAGGGAGACCCAGTACTTC. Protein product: CASRDTGRETQYF.

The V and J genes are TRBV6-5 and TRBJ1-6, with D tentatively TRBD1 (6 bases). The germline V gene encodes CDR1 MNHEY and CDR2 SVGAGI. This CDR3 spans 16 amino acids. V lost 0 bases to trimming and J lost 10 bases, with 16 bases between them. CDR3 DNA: TGTGCCAGCAGTTACTCGAGGGGGTCGGGGGGCTCACCCCTCCACTTT. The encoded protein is CASSYSRGSGGSPLHF.

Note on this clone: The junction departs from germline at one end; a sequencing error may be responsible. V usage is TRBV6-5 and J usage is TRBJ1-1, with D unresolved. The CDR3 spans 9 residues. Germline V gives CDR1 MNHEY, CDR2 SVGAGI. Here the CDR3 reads CASSYGASF. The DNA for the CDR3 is TGTGCCAGCAGTTACGGAGCTTCCTTT.

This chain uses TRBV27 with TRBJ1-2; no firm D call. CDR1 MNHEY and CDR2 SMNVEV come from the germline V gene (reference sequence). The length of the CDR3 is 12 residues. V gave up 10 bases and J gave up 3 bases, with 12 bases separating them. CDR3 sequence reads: CATFRWDYGYTF. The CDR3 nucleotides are TGTGCCACCTTCCGATGGGACTATGGCTACACCTTC.

The CDR3 DNA follows: TGTGCCAGCAGCTCGGGACTTGCAAATTCACCCCTCCACTTT. Its translation: CASSSGLANSPLHF. The chain employs TRBV7-2 and TRBJ1-6; tentatively, D is TRBD1 (5 bases). This CDR3 has 14 amino acids. CDR1 and CDR2 (germline): SGHTA, FQGNSA. The V and J ends lost 4 bases and 7 bases respectively, with 11 bases between them.

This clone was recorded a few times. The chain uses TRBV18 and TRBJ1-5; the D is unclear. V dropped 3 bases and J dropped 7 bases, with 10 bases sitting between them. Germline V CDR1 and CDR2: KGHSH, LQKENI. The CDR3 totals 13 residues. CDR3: CASSPVGQQPQHF. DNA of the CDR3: TGTGCCAGCTCACCCGTAGGGCAACAGCCCCAGCATTTT.

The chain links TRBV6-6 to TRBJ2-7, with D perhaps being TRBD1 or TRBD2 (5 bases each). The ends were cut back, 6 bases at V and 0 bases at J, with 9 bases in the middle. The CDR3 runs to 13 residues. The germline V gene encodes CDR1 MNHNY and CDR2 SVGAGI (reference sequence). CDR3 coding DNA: TGTGCCAGCAGCAACGGGGCCTCCTACGAGCAGTACTTC. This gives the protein CASSNGASYEQYF.

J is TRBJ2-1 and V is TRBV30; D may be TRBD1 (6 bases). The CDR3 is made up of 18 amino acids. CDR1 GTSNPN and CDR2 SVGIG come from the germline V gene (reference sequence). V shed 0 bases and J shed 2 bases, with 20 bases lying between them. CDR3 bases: TGTGCCTGGAGTGTACGGACCTCGATCAGGACAGCCTACAATGAGCAGTTCTTC. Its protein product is CAWSVRTSIRTAYNEQFF. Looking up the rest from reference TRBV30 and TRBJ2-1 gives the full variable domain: SQTIHQWPATLVQPVGSPLSLECTVEGTSNPNLYWYRQAAGRGLQLLFYSVGIGQISSEVPQNLSASRPQDRQFILSSKKLLLSDSGFYLCAWSVRTSIRTAYNEQFFGPGTRLTVL.

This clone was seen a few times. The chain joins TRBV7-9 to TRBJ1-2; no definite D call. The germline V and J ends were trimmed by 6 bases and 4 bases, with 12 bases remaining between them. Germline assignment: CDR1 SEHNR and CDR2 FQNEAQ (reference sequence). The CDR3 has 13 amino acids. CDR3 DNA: TGTGCCAGCAGAGATCCGAAGAGCTATGGCTACACCTTC. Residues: CASRDPKSYGYTF.

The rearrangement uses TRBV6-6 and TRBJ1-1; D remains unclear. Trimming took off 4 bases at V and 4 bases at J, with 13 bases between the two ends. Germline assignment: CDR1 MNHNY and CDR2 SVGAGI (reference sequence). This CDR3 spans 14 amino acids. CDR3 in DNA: TGTGCCAGCAGTTTCGACGCGGGAGTCACTGAAGCTTTCTTT. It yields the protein CASSFDAGVTEAFF.

The CDR3 region is CAWSPPGSLYGYTF. The CDR3 DNA follows: TGTGCCTGGAGTCCGCCGGGGTCCCTCTATGGCTACACCTTC. The J gene is TRBJ1-2, the V gene TRBV30; unclear D gene. The CDR3 sequence is 14 residues long. Germline V gives CDR1 GTSNPN, CDR2 SVGIG (reference sequence). Trimming shortened V by 2 bases and J by 4 bases, and 14 bases separated the two germline ends. Combining the CDR3 with reference TRBV30 and TRBJ1-2 gives the whole variable domain SQTIHQWPATLVQPVGSPLSLECTVEGTSNPNLYWYRQAAGRGLQLLFYSVGIGQISSEVPQNLSASRPQDRQFILSSKKLLLSDSGFYLCAWSPPGSLYGYTFGSGTRLTVV.

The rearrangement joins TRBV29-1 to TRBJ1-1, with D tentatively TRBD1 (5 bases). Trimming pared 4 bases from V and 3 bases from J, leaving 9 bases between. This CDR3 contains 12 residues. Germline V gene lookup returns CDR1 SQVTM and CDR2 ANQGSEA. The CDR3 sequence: CSVAGAYTEAFF. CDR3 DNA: TGCAGCGTTGCTGGGGCTTACACTGAAGCTTTCTTT.

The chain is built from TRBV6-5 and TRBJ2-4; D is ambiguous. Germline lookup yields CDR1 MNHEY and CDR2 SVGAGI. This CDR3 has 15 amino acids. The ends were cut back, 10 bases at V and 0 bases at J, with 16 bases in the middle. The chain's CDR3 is CANRLPRKAKNIQYF. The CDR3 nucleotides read TGTGCCAACCGCCTTCCACGGAAAGCCAAAAACATTCAGTACTTC.